What follows are 32 T cell receptor beta chains derived from one specimen sequenced in a study of blood T cell repertoires in COVID-19. Assay: immunoSEQ multiplex PCR; the TCRdb copy retains only in-frame clones and omits some. The sample yields about 350,000 clones, over 75% seen once. Material for sequencing was PBMCs or T cells enriched from blood (not recorded which). Source of these receptors: a woman in her twenties or thirties who had recovered from COVID-19.

V gene TRBV10-2 combines with J gene TRBJ2-1; 9 positions match TRBD2. V lost 4 bases to trimming and J lost 6 bases; unmatched junction nucleotides: 4. Germline CDR1 reads WSHSY; CDR2 reads SAAADI. CDR3 length: 14 residues. The chain's CDR3 is CASSGLAGTNEQFF. In DNA form, the CDR3 reads TGCGCCAGCAGTGGGCTAGCGGGGACCAATGAGCAGTTCTTC.

The J gene is TRBJ1-1, the V gene TRBV5-6; no clear D. Germline V gene sequence: CDR1 SGHDT, CDR2 YYEEEE. The CDR3 has 15 residues. Trimming pared 2 bases from V and 1 base from J, leaving 12 bases between. CDR3 sequence: CASSFSATGNTEAFF. The CDR3 coding sequence is TGTGCCAGCAGCTTTAGCGCGACGGGGAACACTGAAGCTTTCTTT. The whole variable domain, remainder taken from reference TRBV5-6 and TRBJ1-1, is DAGVTQSPTHLIKTRGQQVTLRCSPKSGHDTVSWYQQALGQGPQFIFQYYEEEERQRGNFPDRFSGHQFPNYSSELNVNALLLGDSALYLCASSFSATGNTEAFFGQGTRLTVV.

This clone was detected once. The gene calls are TRBV19 and TRBJ2-1; 8 bases match TRBD2. The CDR3 runs 16 residues. CDR1 is LNHDA and CDR2 is SQIVND in the germline V gene (reference sequence). V gave up 5 bases and J gave up 2 bases; unmatched junction bases: 8. DNA for the CDR3: TGTGCCAGTAGTGTTGCTAGCGGGCGACCCTACAATGAGCAGTTCTTC. It codes for CASSVASGRPYNEQFF.

CDR3 DNA: TGCGCCAGCAGCTTGGTTCCTGGGGGACAGTACACTGAAGCTTTCTTT. It is translated as CASSLVPGGQYTEAFF. J is TRBJ1-1 and V is TRBV5-1; 7 bases are shared with TRBD1. The V segment lost 0 bases and the J segment 3 bases; nucleotides outside the gene matches: 8. The CDR3 length is 16 residues. Germline V lookup: CDR1 SGHRS, CDR2 YFSETQ.

V and J are TRBV5-1 and TRBJ1-1; unclear D gene. The germline CDR1 and CDR2 sequences are SGHRS and YFSETQ. Trimming pared 1 base from V and 5 bases from J, leaving 9 bases between. The CDR3 has 13 residues. The CDR3 nucleotides read TGCGCCAGCAGCTTGCTGGGAGATACTGAAGCTTTCTTT. It specifies CASSLLGDTEAFF.

This chain joins TRBV6-2 or TRBV6-3 and TRBJ2-1; D remains ambiguous. V lost 5 bases, J lost 10 bases, and 18 bases lay in between. The V gene's germline CDR1 is MNHEY and CDR2 SVGEGT. The CDR3 spans 14 residues. Here the CDR3 reads CASSALVLEMEQFF. CDR3 nucleotides: TGTGCCAGCAGTGCTCTAGTGCTAGAGATGGAGCAGTTCTTC.

The chain has TRBV5-6 and TRBJ2-1, with D tentatively TRBD2 (5 bases). The CDR3 length is 12 residues. Germline values: CDR1 SGHDT, CDR2 YYEEEE. V shed 0 bases and J shed 9 bases, with 7 bases lying between them. This CDR3 is CASSLGTGEQFF. The CDR3 DNA follows: TGTGCCAGCAGCTTGGGGACTGGTGAGCAGTTCTTC.

CDR3 DNA: TGTGCCAGCAACGCGGGCAATCAGCCCCAGCATTTT. This encodes CASNAGNQPQHF. This chain links TRBV2 with TRBJ1-5; D call uncertain. The germline V gene has CDR1 SNHLY and CDR2 FYNNEI. CDR3 length: 12 residues. Trimming removed 7 bases from V and 2 bases from J, with 6 bases in between.

This CDR3 is CASSLSLSDTQYF. The DNA for the CDR3 is TGTGCCAGCAGTTTATCACTATCGGATACGCAGTATTTT. The chain couples TRBV28 to TRBJ2-3, with D unresolved. Germline V gives CDR1 MDHEN, CDR2 SYDVKM. Between the trimmed V and J ends, which lost 1 base and 6 bases, there was a span of 8 bases. The CDR3 is 13 amino acids.

The gene calls are TRBV27 and TRBJ1-1; D remains ambiguous. Germline values: CDR1 MNHEY, CDR2 SMNVEV (reference sequence). The CDR3 is made up of 15 amino acids. Trimming cost V 0 bases and J 0 bases, with 8 bases left between them. CDR3 in amino acids: CASSLSSRMNTEAFF. CDR3 sequence (DNA): TGTGCCAGCAGTTTATCGAGCAGGATGAACACTGAAGCTTTCTTT.

V and J are TRBV11-3 and TRBJ2-1; 15 bases align to TRBD2. The V gene end was trimmed by 3 bases and the J gene end by 8 bases; junction bases not matched to a gene: 5. Germline loops: CDR1 SGHNT, CDR2 YENEEA. The CDR3 loop spans 16 amino acids. DNA for the CDR3: TGTGCCAGCAGCTTCGGACTAGCGGGAGGGCGGGATGAGCAGTTCTTC. Amino acids: CASSFGLAGGRDEQFF.

V and J are TRBV30 and TRBJ1-1; D remains unclear. Trimming took off 4 bases at V and 0 bases at J, with 12 bases between the two ends. This CDR3 has 14 residues. Per germline, CDR1 GTSNPN and CDR2 SVGIG (reference sequence). This chain's CDR3 is CAWIRREMNTEAFF. The CDR3 DNA reads as TGTGCCTGGATCCGCCGGGAGATGAACACTGAAGCTTTCTTT.

The rearrangement joins TRBV28 to TRBJ1-2; D may be TRBD1 (6 bases). V was shortened by 5 bases and J by 5 bases, with 18 bases between the two germline ends. The CDR3 is 15 amino acids. The germline CDR1 and CDR2 sequences are MDHEN and SYDVKM. This chain's CDR3 is CASSLTGTQIYGYTF. The CDR3 nucleotides are TGTGCCAGCAGTCTAACAGGGACACAAATTTATGGCTACACCTTC.

This chain links TRBV30 with TRBJ1-2, with D possibly TRBD1 on 6 matching bases. The V end lost 3 bases, the J end lost 4 bases, and 9 bases lay between the germline ends. Looked up from germline, CDR1 is GTSNPN and CDR2 is SVGIG (reference sequence). The CDR3 has 12 amino acids. CDR3 DNA sequence: TGTGCCTGGAGCACAGGGATCTATGGCTACACCTTC. Protein: CAWSTGIYGYTF.

V usage is TRBV18 and J usage is TRBJ1-5, with D tentatively TRBD1 (6 bases). Per the germline V gene, CDR1 is KGHSH and CDR2 is LQKENI. This CDR3 has 15 residues. V was trimmed by 3 bases and J by 6 bases, leaving 15 bases between them. The CDR3 sequence is CASSPQGTRGQPQHF. The CDR3 DNA is TGTGCCAGCTCACCTCAGGGGACCAGGGGTCAGCCCCAGCATTTT.

The CDR3 sequence is CASGLVRYEQYF. The CDR3 DNA sequence: TGTGCTAGTGGTTTGGTCCGCTACGAGCAGTACTTC. The gene calls are TRBV12-5 and TRBJ2-7, with D uncertain. The germline V and J ends were trimmed by 0 bases and 3 bases, with 3 bases remaining between them. This CDR3 has 12 amino acids. Germline V lookup: CDR1 LGHNT, CDR2 FRNRAP.

This chain joins TRBV4-2 and TRBJ2-6; possibly TRBD2 for D (5 bases). The V gene's germline CDR1 is LGHNA and CDR2 YNFKEQ. The CDR3 runs 18 residues. V lost 1 base, J lost 0 bases, and 13 bases lay in between. The CDR3 coding sequence is TGTGCCAGCAGCCAAGCGAGGCGAACTAGCTCTGGGGCCAACGTCCTGACTTTC. Translating it yields CASSQARRTSSGANVLTF.

Worth noting for this clone: The same CDR3 also results from other DNA sequences found in this sample. This chain joins TRBV10-2 and TRBJ1-2; possible D gene TRBD1, 6 bases. Germline V gene sequence: CDR1 WSHSY, CDR2 SAAADI. This CDR3 has 13 residues. Trimming removed 3 bases at V and 1 base at J, with 6 bases between. The CDR3 coding sequence is TGCGCCAGCAGTGAACAGGGTAACTATGGCTACACCTTC. Translated: CASSEQGNYGYTF.

This clone was picked up one time. This chain joins TRBV6-5 and TRBJ2-7; D is unresolved. CDR3 length: 14 residues. Germline loops: CDR1 MNHEY, CDR2 SVGAGI. V lost 6 bases and J lost 4, with 16 bases in between. Here the CDR3 DNA reads TGTGCCAGCAGAGACACCAATGGCCTATACGAGCAGTACTTC. This encodes CASRDTNGLYEQYF.

The chain is built from TRBV4-2 and TRBJ2-3; TRBD2 aligns across 7 bases. From germline, CDR1 is LGHNA and CDR2 YNFKEQ. The V segment lost 3 bases and the J segment 1 base; nucleotides outside the gene matches: 1. The CDR3 is 14 amino acids. CDR3 in DNA: TGTGCCAGCAGCCATCTAGCGGGCACAGATACGCAGTATTTT. Encoded protein: CASSHLAGTDTQYF.

The chain carries TRBV5-6 and TRBJ2-7, with 7 bases matching TRBD1. Looked up from germline, CDR1 is SGHDT and CDR2 is YYEEEE. J was trimmed by 0 bases and V by 4 bases; bases with no gene match: 7. The length of the CDR3 is 15 residues. The CDR3 bases are TGTGCCAGCAGCCCAACCGGGACAGTCTCCTACGAGCAGTACTTC. Protein sequence: CASSPTGTVSYEQYF. Filled out from reference TRBV5-6 and TRBJ2-7, the complete variable domain reads DAGVTQSPTHLIKTRGQQVTLRCSPKSGHDTVSWYQQALGQGPQFIFQYYEEEERQRGNFPDRFSGHQFPNYSSELNVNALLLGDSALYLCASSPTGTVSYEQYFGPGTRLTVT.

This clone was seen once. The chain is built from TRBV18 and TRBJ2-1, with D possibly TRBD2 on 6 matching bases. The ends were cut back, 3 bases at V and 10 bases at J, with 16 bases in the middle. The CDR3 extends over 14 amino acids. Germline V gene data show CDR1 as KGHSH and CDR2 as LQKENI. The CDR3 spells CASSPPLRRGEQFF. In nucleotides, the CDR3 is TGTGCCAGCTCACCGCCCCTCCGGAGGGGAGAGCAGTTCTTC.

The chain employs TRBV5-1 and TRBJ2-5; the match to TRBD2 covers 7 bases. Unmatched junction bases numbered 13, after V lost 3 bases and J lost 5 bases. The CDR3 is 16 residues long. Germline-derived CDR1 and CDR2 are SGHRS and YFSETQ. The CDR3 nucleotides read TGCGCCAGCAGCTCCTCGGGTCGCGGGAGCGGGGAGACCCAGTACTTC. This sequence encodes CASSSSGRGSGETQYF.

CDR3 nucleotides: TGCGCCAGCAGCCCTGCCCCAGGGGACGAGACCCAGTACTTC. Protein product: CASSPAPGDETQYF. V and J are TRBV4-1 and TRBJ2-5, with a possible D match to TRBD1 (6 bases). Trimming cost V 4 bases and J 5 bases, with 14 bases left between them. The CDR3 extends over 14 amino acids. Germline CDR1 and CDR2: MGHRA and YSYEKL.

This CDR3 is CASSRTDQGSPEAFF. DNA of the CDR3: TGTGCCAGCAGCCGCACCGATCAGGGCAGCCCCGAAGCTTTCTTT. The chain carries TRBV7-2 and TRBJ1-1; maybe TRBD1 (5 bases). The germline V gene has CDR1 SGHTA and CDR2 FQGNSA. Trimming cost V 5 bases and J 8 bases, with 21 bases left between them. The CDR3 spans 15 residues.

V usage is TRBV15 and J usage is TRBJ2-3; 8 bases match TRBD1. Germline CDR1 reads LNHNV; CDR2 reads YYDKDF (reference sequence). V dropped 3 bases and J dropped 3; count of bases not matched to a gene: 11. The CDR3 runs to 17 residues. The CDR3 sequence: CATSRDGQGKATDTQYF. The CDR3 nucleotides are TGTGCCACCAGCAGGGACGGACAGGGAAAAGCGACAGATACGCAGTATTTT.

The rearrangement uses TRBV7-2 and TRBJ1-2, with 8 nucleotides matching TRBD1. The CDR3 extends over 18 amino acids. Germline loops: CDR1 SGHTA, CDR2 FQGNSA. Trimming removed 6 bases from V and 0 bases from J; junction bases left unmatched: 15. CDR3 DNA: TGTGCCAGCAGACACAGGGGGGGGACAGCGAATTCTAACTATGGCTACACCTTC. Amino acid sequence: CASRHRGGTANSNYGYTF.

This clone appeared a single time. The V and J genes are TRBV28 and TRBJ2-7, with 7 bases fitting TRBD1. With V trimmed by 6 bases and J by 2 bases, 1 base remained unmatched. There are 12 residues in the CDR3. Germline V gene sequence: CDR1 MDHEN, CDR2 SYDVKM. This chain's CDR3 is CASRGQPYEQYF. CDR3 nucleotides: TGTGCCAGCAGGGGACAGCCCTACGAGCAGTACTTC.

V and J are TRBV5-1 and TRBJ2-7, with 9 positions matching TRBD1. Unmatched junction bases numbered 11, after V lost 4 bases and J lost 12 bases. Germline CDR1 reads SGHRS; CDR2 reads YFSETQ. There are 13 residues in the CDR3. The CDR3 nucleotides are TGCGCCAGCAGCGAATGGGACAGGGTTGTTATGTACTTC. Amino acid sequence: CASSEWDRVVMYF.

This chain links TRBV3-1 (or the pseudogene TRBV3-2) with TRBJ1-5; D is ambiguous. This CDR3 is 14 amino acids long. CDR1 and CDR2 (germline): LGHDT, YNNKEL (reference sequence). V dropped 0 bases and J dropped 6 bases, with 9 bases sitting between them. CDR3 nucleotide sequence: TGTGCCAGCAGCCAAGACGTCCGGGGTCAGCCCCAGCATTTT. Translating it yields CASSQDVRGQPQHF.

V is TRBV30 and J is TRBJ1-4; TRBD1 agrees at 10 bases. V lost 0 bases, J lost 10 bases, and 8 bases stayed unmatched. The CDR3 length is 15 residues. Germline V gives CDR1 GTSNPN, CDR2 SVGIG (reference sequence). The CDR3 nucleotides read TGTGCCTGGAGTGTACGGGACAGGGGAAGGGGAAAACTGTTTTTT. This encodes CAWSVRDRGRGKLFF.

The rearrangement links TRBV9 to TRBJ2-2; no firm D call. Trimming removed 3 bases from V and 0 bases from J, with 12 bases in between. The V gene's germline CDR1 is SGDLS and CDR2 YYNGEE. This CDR3 is 16 amino acids long. The DNA of the CDR3 is TGTGCCAGCAGCGCTGAGGCTAGAACGAACACCGGGGAGCTGTTTTTT. Translated, it gives CASSAEARTNTGELFF.